One and the same sample provided the 17 T cell receptor delta chains below, sequenced in a study of gamma delta lymphoproliferative disorders and STAT genes. Sequencing used genomic DNA taken from PBMCs of patients and controls. TCRdb re-called the multiplex PCR reads using CATT. This sample has about 1,600 delta-chain clones; 1% to 1.5% occur once, and the top ten carry around 60%. Sequenced: blood. The receptors were gathered from a human donor in good health.

This clone was seen more than once but under ten times. The TCRdb protein comes from a much larger clone and disagrees with this DNA's translation at residue 8, likely due to a read error; the protein given here is derived from the DNA. The DNA for the CDR3 is TGTGCCTGTGACCCAATCCGAGAGGATACCCGATATTTGACAGCACAACTCTTCTTT. Translation: CACDPIREDTRYLTAQLFF. This chain connects TRDV2 to TRDJ2; D is possibly TRDD3 (6 bases). The length of the CDR3 is 19 residues. The ends were cut back, 3 bases at V and 1 base at J, with 23 bases in the middle. Per the germline V gene, CDR1 is GEAIGNYY and CDR2 is EKD.

This clone came up a few times. This likely came from a read error, as a far larger clone is one base away. Other DNA sequences in the same sample also yield this CDR3. The chain links TRDV2 to TRDJ1; TRDD3 might be the D (7 bases). The CDR3 has 22 amino acids. Germline assignment: CDR1 GEAIGNYY and CDR2 EKD. The CDR3: CACDTIFLKGGGGEFHTDKLIF. The CDR3 DNA follows: TGTGCCTGTGACACAATATTCCTAAAAGGAGGTGGGGGAGAATTCCACACCGATAAGCTCATCTTT.

About this clone itself: This DNA's translation and the protein TCRdb lists, from a much larger clone, do not match at residue 4, likely due to a read error; the protein shown is translated from the DNA. V usage is TRDV1 and J usage is TRDJ2, with 8 bases aligning to TRDD2. This CDR3 region has 20 residues. CDR1 and CDR2 (germline): TSWWSYY, QGS. V lost 7 bases, J lost 6 bases, and 25 bases stayed unmatched. CDR3: CALEPEFFLRRVIGAAQLFF. The CDR3 DNA reads as TGTGCTCTTGAGCCAGAGTTCTTCCTACGAAGGGTTATAGGGGCAGCACAACTCTTCTTT.

To note about this clone: With only one base between it and a far larger clone, this is likely a read error. The sample holds other DNA sequences that translate to the same CDR3. This chain links TRDV2 with TRDJ1, with D uncertain. CDR3 length equals 14 residues. CDR1 is GEAIGNYY and CDR2 is EKD in the germline V gene. CDR3 nucleotides: TGTGCCTGCGACACCGTGGTGGGCACCGATAAACTCATCTTT. Translated: CACDTVVGTDKLIF.

This clone has just a few counts. This likely stems from a read error, as it lies one base from a far larger clone. This specimen includes other DNA sequences encoding the same CDR3. V gene TRDV1 combines with J gene TRDJ1, with TRDD3 identical over 9 bases. The CDR3 length is 22 residues. Germline values: CDR1 TSWWSYY, CDR2 QGS. This chain's CDR3 is CALGGTTIPYLLLGDHTDKLIF. Here the CDR3 DNA reads TGTGCTCTTGGGGGGACAACGATCCCTTACCTCTTACTGGGGGACCACACCGATAAGCTCATCTTT.

By proportion, this clone is hyperexpanded (1% or more). The same CDR3 is also encoded by other DNA sequences in this sample. V is TRDV2 and J is TRDJ1, with 7 nucleotides matching TRDD3. Germline lookup yields CDR1 GEAIGNYY and CDR2 EKD. The CDR3 totals 16 residues. With 0 bases clipped from V and 1 base from J, the junction kept 7 bases outside the gene matches. The CDR3 loop is CACDTGWGVTTDKLIF. The CDR3 coding sequence is TGTGCCTGTGACACCGGCTGGGGGGTCACCACCGATAAACTCATCTTT.

Note on this clone: TCRdb pairs this DNA with a much larger clone's protein that differs at residue 5, likely a read error; the protein shown was translated from the DNA. V usage is TRDV2 and J usage is TRDJ1; 8 nucleotides agree with TRDD3. J lost 3 bases, V lost 3 bases, and 5 bases had no gene match. This CDR3 region has 14 residues. Germline CDR1 GEAIGNYY, CDR2 EKD. The DNA for the CDR3 is TGTGCCTGTGACCCCATGGGGGATTCCGATAAACTCATCTTT. Translation: CACDPMGDSDKLIF.

In the case of this clone: This DNA's translation and the protein TCRdb lists, from a much larger clone, do not match at residue 6, likely due to a read error; the protein shown is translated from the DNA. This rearrangement joins TRDV2 to TRDJ1; tentatively, D is TRDD3 (5 bases). There are 15 residues in the CDR3. V was cut by 3 bases and J by 0 bases, with 13 bases left in between. Looked up from germline, CDR1 is GEAIGNYY and CDR2 is EKD. CDR3 DNA sequence: TGTGCCTGTGACCAACAGGGGGGCTACACCGATAAACTCATCTTT. This translates into CACDQQGGYTDKLIF.

This clone appeared many times. TCRdb lists the protein of a much larger clone for this DNA, which differs at residue 18, so this is likely a read error; the protein given here is translated from the DNA itself. The V gene is TRDV2, the J gene TRDJ3; the match to TRDD3 covers 9 bases. Germline V gene sequence: CDR1 GEAIGNYY, CDR2 EKD. The CDR3 has 20 residues. CDR3 loop: CACDPTGGTRSSWDTRQVFF. DNA for the CDR3: TGTGCCTGTGACCCTACTGGGGGAACCAGGAGCTCCTGGGACACCCGACAGGTGTTTTTC.

Concerning this clone: This sequence is one base from a far larger clone and is likely a read error. At the DNA level, this CDR3 is encoded by other sequences in the same sample as well. The rearrangement uses TRDV2 and TRDJ1; TRDD3 aligns across 11 bases. CDR3 length equals 17 residues. V shed 3 bases and J 3 bases; nucleotides not matched to a gene: 11. Germline CDR1 GEAIGNYY, CDR2 EKD. The CDR3 protein is CACDGLLGDKRSDKLIF. CDR3 bases: TGTGCCTGTGACGGGTTACTGGGGGATAAGAGGTCCGATAAACTCATCTTT.

Regarding this clone: The protein TCRdb lists belongs to a much larger clone and differs from this DNA's translation at residue 12, which points to a read error; the protein shown is made from the DNA. The gene calls are TRDV2 and TRDJ1; 7 bases fit TRDD3. Germline lookup yields CDR1 GEAIGNYY and CDR2 EKD. The ends lost 7 bases at V and 6 bases at J; junction bases unmatched: 19. The CDR3 spans 16 residues. The CDR3 protein is CAWAPGGYLWFNKLIF. The DNA of the CDR3 is TGTGCCTGGGCCCCTGGGGGTTACCTTTGGTTTAATAAACTCATCTTT.

This clone was detected only a few times. The protein held in TCRdb is that of a much larger clone and does not match this DNA's translation at residue 8, likely because of a read error; the protein shown is translated from the DNA. The chain employs TRDV2 and TRDJ1; D not resolved. V lost 3 bases, J lost 1 base, and 11 bases lay in between. CDR1 GEAIGNYY and CDR2 EKD come from the germline V gene. The CDR3 sequence is 14 residues long. CDR3 amino acids: CACDAVPCTDKLIF. The CDR3 DNA follows: TGTGCCTGTGACGCCGTGCCGTGCACCGATAAACTCATCTTT.

This clone was seen a handful of times. TCRdb's protein for this DNA is that of a much larger clone and differs from the translation at residue 15, likely a read error; the protein shown is the DNA translation. The chain is built from TRDV1 and TRDJ1; 12 bases fit TRDD3. Looked up from germline, CDR1 is TSWWSYY and CDR2 is QGS. The CDR3 loop spans 22 amino acids. The ends lost 2 bases at V and 0 bases at J; junction bases unmatched: 19. The CDR3 DNA sequence: TGTGCTCTTGGGGAAGGGGGATATGACCCTGGGGGATACGAAAAGAACACCGATAAACTCATCTTT. Its protein is CALGEGGYDPGGYEKNTDKLIF.

This clone appeared a few times. The translation of this DNA and the TCRdb protein of a much larger clone differ at residue 9, probably owing to a read error; the protein shown here is translated from the DNA. The J gene is TRDJ1, the V gene TRDV1, with 12 bases identical to TRDD3. This CDR3 contains 22 residues. V lost 2 bases, J lost 0 bases, and 19 bases stayed unmatched. Germline V gives CDR1 TSWWSYY, CDR2 QGS. The CDR3 here is CALGEGGYAPGGYEENTDKLIF. DNA of the CDR3: TGTGCTCTTGGGGAAGGGGGATATGCCCCTGGGGGATACGAAGAGAACACCGATAAACTCATCTTT.

By sample fraction, this clone is hyperexpanded. Other nucleotide sequences in the sample specify the same CDR3. The V gene is TRDV2, the J gene TRDJ1, with TRDD3 matching 9 bases. Trimming at V came to 3 bases and at J to 0 bases, leaving 7 bases not matched to a gene. This CDR3 is built from 16 residues. From germline, CDR1 is GEAIGNYY and CDR2 EKD. DNA for the CDR3: TGTGCCTGTGACGCCCTACTGGGGGACCACACCGATAAACTCATCTTT. It encodes CACDALLGDHTDKLIF.

As regards this clone: The TCRdb record carries a much larger clone's protein, which differs from this DNA's translation at residue 10; a read error is the likely cause, and the protein listed here is the DNA translation. The chain uses TRDV2 and TRDJ1, with TRDD3 identical over 9 bases. Trimming cost V 3 bases and J 6 bases; bases outside gene matches: 7. Germline lookup yields CDR1 GEAIGNYY and CDR2 EKD. There are 14 residues in the CDR3. CDR3 coding DNA: TGTGCCTGTGACGAACTGGGGGACCTTCATAAACTCATCTTT. This encodes CACDELGDLHKLIF.

Comments on this clone: The likely explanation is a read error, given a far larger clone one base away. This sample also contains other DNA sequences that code for the same CDR3. The chain has TRDV1 and TRDJ1; 11 nucleotides line up with TRDD3. V dropped 0 bases and J dropped 0; count of bases not matched to a gene: 27. The CDR3 spans 25 residues. The germline gives CDR1 TSWWSYY, CDR2 QGS. The CDR3 loop is CALGELHRLSFLLYWGIGDTDKLIF. The CDR3 bases are TGTGCTCTTGGGGAACTCCACCGTTTATCCTTCCTACTGTACTGGGGGATAGGTGACACCGATAAACTCATCTTT.